This T cell receptor (beta chain) was recovered during a study of blood T cell repertoires in COVID-19. Repertoires were generated with immunoSEQ multiplex PCR, while TCRdb's copy carries only in-frame clones and drops some. Of around 200,000 clones in the sample, approximately 90% were seen once. In this sample, this clone turned up once. The CDR3 consists of 12 residues. Germline V gene data show CDR1 as LGHDT and CDR2 as YNNKEL (reference sequence). V lost 1 base and J 8 bases, leaving 7 bases between the germline ends. The chain recombines TRBV3-1 (or the pseudogene TRBV3-2) with TRBJ2-3; D might be TRBD2 (5 bases). The sequenced sample was PBMCs or T cells enriched from blood (not recorded which). The receptor was isolated from a woman aged 18 to 35 who had recovered from COVID-19. CDR3 residues: CASSQVAGTQYF. The DNA for the CDR3 is TGTGCCAGCAGCCAAGTGGCGGGTACGCAGTATTTT.